This entry describes one T cell receptor (beta chain). Its matching antigen is unknown. This may be a read error: a much more frequent sequence differs by one nucleotide. The entry originates in a study of post-analysis software for immune sequencing data. Study context: Patients with relapsing-remitting, secondary progressive and progressive-relapsing multiple sclerosis courses were all represented. Study-wide points: Analysis by F measure revealed that same-batch samples clustered strongly together. Those with multiple sclerosis, the patient group, showed significantly lower normalized Chao1 diversity than controls. The study found TRBV5-6, TRBV5-1 and TRBV20-1 among five or six TRBV segments more frequent in patients than controls.

The TCR beta cDNA libraries contained unique molecular identifiers. TCRdb re-analysed the PCR reads in MiXCR, keeping a single row per CDR3 protein. The sample comprises fewer than 900,000 distinct CDR3 sequences, under 60% of which are singletons, and approximately 4.4% rests with the top ten. Trimming took 7 bases from V and 2 from J, leaving 15 bases between them. CDR3 length equals 13 residues. The V gene's germline CDR1 is SQVTM and CDR2 ANQGSEA. This chain links TRBV29-1 with TRBJ2-7, with TRBD2 as a possible D gene (5 bases). Source material: blood. The receptor was derived from a girl aged 10 to 17 with multiple sclerosis. CDR3: CSGGADIPYEQYF. CDR3 coding DNA: TGCAGCGGGGGAGCGGATATCCCCTACGAGCAGTACTTC.